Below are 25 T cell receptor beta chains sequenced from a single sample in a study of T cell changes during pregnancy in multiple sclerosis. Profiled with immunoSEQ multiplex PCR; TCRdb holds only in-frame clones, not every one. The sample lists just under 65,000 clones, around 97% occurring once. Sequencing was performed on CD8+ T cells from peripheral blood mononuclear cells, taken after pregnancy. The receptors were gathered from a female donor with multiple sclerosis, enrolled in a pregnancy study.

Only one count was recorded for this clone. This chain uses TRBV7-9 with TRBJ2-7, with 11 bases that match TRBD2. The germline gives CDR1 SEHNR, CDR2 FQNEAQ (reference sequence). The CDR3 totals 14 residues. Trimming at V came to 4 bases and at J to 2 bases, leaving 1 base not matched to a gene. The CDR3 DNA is TGTGCCAGCAGCTCGGGACTAGCGGCCTACGAGCAGTACTTC. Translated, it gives CASSSGLAAYEQYF.

The CDR3 loop is CSARGGETQYF. CDR3 coding DNA: TGCAGTGCTAGAGGCGGGGAGACCCAGTACTTC. The rearrangement links TRBV20-1 to TRBJ2-5, with D tentatively TRBD2 (5 bases). Germline CDR1 reads DFQATT; CDR2 reads SNEGSKA (reference sequence). This CDR3 is 11 amino acids long. The germline V and J ends were trimmed by 1 base and 5 bases, with 5 bases remaining between them.

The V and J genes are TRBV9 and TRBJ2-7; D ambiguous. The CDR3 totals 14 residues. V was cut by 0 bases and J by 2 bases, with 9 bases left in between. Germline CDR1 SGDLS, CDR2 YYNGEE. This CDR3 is CASSVGARTYEQYF. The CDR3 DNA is TGTGCCAGCAGCGTAGGGGCAAGGACCTACGAGCAGTACTTC.

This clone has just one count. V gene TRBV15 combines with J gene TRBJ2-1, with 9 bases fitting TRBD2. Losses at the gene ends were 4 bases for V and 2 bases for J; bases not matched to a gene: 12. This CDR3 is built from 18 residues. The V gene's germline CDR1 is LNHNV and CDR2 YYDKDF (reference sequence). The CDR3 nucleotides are TGTGCCACCAGCACCCCAAGTAGCGGGAGTTCCCCCTACAATGAGCAGTTCTTC. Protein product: CATSTPSSGSSPYNEQFF.

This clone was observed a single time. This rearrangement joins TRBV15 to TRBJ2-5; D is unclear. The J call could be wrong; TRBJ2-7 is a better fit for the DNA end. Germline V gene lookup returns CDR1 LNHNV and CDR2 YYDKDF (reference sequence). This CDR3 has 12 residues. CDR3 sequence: CATSNGGYEQYF. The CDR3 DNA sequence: TGTGCCACCAGCAATGGTGGTTACGAGCAGTACTTC.

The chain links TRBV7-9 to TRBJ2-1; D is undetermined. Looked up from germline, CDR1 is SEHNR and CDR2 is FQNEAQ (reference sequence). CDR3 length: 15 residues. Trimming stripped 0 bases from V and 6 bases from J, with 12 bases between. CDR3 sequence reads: CASSLAAGFINEQFF. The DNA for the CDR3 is TGTGCCAGCAGCTTAGCCGCAGGTTTTATCAATGAGCAGTTCTTC. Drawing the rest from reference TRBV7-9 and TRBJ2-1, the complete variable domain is DTGVSQNPRHKITKRGQNVTFRCDPISEHNRLYWYRQTLGQGPEFLTYFQNEAQLEKSRLLSDRFSAERPKGSFSTLEIQRTEQGDSAMYLCASSLAAGFINEQFFGPGTRLTVL.

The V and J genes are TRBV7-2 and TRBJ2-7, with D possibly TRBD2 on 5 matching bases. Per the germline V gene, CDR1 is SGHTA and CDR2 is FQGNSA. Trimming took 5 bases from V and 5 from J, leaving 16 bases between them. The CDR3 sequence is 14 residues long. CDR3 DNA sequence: TGTGCCAGCAGCCTTGGACGGGGTGTTAACGAGCAGTACTTC. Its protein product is CASSLGRGVNEQYF.

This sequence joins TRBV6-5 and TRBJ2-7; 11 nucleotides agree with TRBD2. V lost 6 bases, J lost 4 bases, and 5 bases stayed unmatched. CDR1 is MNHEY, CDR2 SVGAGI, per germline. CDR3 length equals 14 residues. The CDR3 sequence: CASSPSGRYYEQYF. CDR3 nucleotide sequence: TGTGCCAGCAGCCCTAGCGGGAGGTATTACGAGCAGTACTTC.

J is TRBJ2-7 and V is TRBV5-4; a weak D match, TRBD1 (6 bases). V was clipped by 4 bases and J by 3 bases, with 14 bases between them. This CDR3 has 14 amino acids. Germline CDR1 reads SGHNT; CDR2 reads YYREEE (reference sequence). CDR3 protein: CASSLGDKHYEQYF. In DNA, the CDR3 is TGTGCCAGCAGCCTAGGGGACAAGCACTACGAGCAGTACTTC.

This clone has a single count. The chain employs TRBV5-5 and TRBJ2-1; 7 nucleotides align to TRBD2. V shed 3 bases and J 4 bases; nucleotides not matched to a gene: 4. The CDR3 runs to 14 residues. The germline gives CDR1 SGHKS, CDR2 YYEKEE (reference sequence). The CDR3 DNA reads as TGTGCCAGCAGCTCGACTAGCAGGTACAATGAGCAGTTCTTC. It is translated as CASSSTSRYNEQFF.

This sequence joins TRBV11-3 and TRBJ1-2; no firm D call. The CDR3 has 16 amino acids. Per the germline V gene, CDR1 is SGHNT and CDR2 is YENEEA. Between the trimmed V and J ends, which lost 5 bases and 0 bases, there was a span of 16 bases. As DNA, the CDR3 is TGTGCCAGCAGCCCCCCCATCACCTTAGCTAACTATGGCTACACCTTC. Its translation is CASSPPITLANYGYTF.

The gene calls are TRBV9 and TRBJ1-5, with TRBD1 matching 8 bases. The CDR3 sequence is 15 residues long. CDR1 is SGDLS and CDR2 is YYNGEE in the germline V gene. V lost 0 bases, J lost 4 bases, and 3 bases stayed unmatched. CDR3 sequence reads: CASSVGTGSNQPQHF. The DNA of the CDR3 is TGTGCCAGCAGCGTAGGGACAGGGAGTAATCAGCCCCAGCATTTT.

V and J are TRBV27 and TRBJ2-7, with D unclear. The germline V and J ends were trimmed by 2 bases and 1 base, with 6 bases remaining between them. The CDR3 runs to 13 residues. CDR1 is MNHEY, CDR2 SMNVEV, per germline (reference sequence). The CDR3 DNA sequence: TGTGCCAGCAGTTTACAGGATTCCTACGAGCAGTACTTC. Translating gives CASSLQDSYEQYF.

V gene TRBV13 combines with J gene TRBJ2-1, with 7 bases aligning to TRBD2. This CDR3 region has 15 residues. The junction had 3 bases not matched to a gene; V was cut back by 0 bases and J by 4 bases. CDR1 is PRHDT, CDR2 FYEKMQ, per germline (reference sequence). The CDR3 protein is CASSLGREWYNEQFF. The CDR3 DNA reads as TGTGCCAGCAGCTTAGGGCGGGAGTGGTACAATGAGCAGTTCTTC.

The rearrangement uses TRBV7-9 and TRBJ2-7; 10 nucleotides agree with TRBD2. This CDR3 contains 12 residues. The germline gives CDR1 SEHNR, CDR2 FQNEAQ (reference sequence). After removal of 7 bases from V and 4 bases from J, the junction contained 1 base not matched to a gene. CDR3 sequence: CASTSGSYEQYF. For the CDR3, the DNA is TGTGCCAGCACTAGCGGGAGTTACGAGCAGTACTTC. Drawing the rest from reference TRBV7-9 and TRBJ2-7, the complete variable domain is DTGVSQNPRHKITKRGQNVTFRCDPISEHNRLYWYRQTLGQGPEFLTYFQNEAQLEKSRLLSDRFSAERPKGSFSTLEIQRTEQGDSAMYLCASTSGSYEQYFGPGTRLTVT.

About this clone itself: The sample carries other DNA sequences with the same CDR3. The CDR3 nucleotides read TGTGCCAGCAGTTTAGTAGCGGGGGGCTACGAGCAGTACTTC. Translation: CASSLVAGGYEQYF. This chain uses TRBV27 with TRBJ2-7; 10 nucleotides match TRBD2. CDR3 length: 14 residues. Germline CDR1 is MNHEY and CDR2 is SMNVEV (reference sequence). V gave up 2 bases and J gave up 3 bases; unmatched junction bases: 1.

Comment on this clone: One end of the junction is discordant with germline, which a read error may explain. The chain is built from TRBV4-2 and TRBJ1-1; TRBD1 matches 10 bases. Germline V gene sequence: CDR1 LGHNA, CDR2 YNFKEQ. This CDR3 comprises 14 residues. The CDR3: CVSSQVGDRGEAFF. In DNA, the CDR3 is TGTGTCAGCAGCCAAGTTGGGGACAGGGGAGAAGCTTTCTTT.

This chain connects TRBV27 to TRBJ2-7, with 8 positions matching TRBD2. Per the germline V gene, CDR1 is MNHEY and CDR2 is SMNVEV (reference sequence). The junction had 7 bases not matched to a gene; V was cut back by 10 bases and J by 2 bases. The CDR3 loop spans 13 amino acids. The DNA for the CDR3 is TGTGCCACATCAGCGGGAGACACCTACGAGCAGTACTTC. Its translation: CATSAGDTYEQYF.

The CDR3 here is CASSAPGLSGNTIYF. CDR3 nucleotide sequence: TGTGCCAGCAGCGCACCGGGACTCTCTGGAAACACCATATATTTT. This chain connects TRBV7-9 to TRBJ1-3; D is possibly TRBD1 (5 bases). CDR1 is SEHNR and CDR2 is FQNEAQ in the germline V gene (reference sequence). CDR3 length: 15 residues. V lost 5 bases, J lost 0 bases, and 11 bases lay in between.

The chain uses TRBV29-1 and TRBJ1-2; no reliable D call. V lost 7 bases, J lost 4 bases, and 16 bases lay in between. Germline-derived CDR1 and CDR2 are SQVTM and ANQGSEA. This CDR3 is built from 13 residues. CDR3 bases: TGCAGCGCTGACGGGGAAAACATCTATGGCTACACCTTC. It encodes CSADGENIYGYTF.

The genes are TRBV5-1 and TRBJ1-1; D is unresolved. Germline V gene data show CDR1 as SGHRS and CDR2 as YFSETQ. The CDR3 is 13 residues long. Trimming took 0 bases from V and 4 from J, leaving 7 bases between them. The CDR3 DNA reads TGCGCCAGCAGCTTGGTCACTGGCACTGAAGCTTTCTTT. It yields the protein CASSLVTGTEAFF.

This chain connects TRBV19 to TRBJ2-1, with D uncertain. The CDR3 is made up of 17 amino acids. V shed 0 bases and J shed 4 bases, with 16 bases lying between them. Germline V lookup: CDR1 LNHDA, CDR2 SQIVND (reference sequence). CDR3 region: CASSIETRISFYNEQFF. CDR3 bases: TGTGCCAGTAGTATAGAAACAAGGATTAGCTTTTACAATGAGCAGTTCTTC.

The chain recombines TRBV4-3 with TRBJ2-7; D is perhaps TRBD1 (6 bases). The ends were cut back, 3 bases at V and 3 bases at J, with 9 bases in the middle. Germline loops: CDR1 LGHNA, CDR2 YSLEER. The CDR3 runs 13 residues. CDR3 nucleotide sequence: TGCGCCAGCAGCCAGACCAGGGGCTACGAGCAGTACTTC. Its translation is CASSQTRGYEQYF.

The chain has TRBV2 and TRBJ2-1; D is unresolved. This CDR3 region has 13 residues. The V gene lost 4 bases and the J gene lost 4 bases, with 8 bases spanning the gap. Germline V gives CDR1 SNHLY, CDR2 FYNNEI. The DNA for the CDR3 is TGTGCCAGCAGTGCTGGTGCGTACAATGAGCAGTTCTTC. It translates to CASSAGAYNEQFF.

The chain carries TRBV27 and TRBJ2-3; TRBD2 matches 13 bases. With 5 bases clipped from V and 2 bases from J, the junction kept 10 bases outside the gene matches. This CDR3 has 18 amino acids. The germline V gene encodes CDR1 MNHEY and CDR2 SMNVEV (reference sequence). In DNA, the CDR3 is TGTGCCAGCAGTCCGACCGGGACTAGCGGGATTATCACAGATACGCAGTATTTT. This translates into CASSPTGTSGIITDTQYF.